The clone carrying this T cell receptor (beta chain) was recorded a few times. Its antigen is unknown. The data derive from a study of Graves' ophthalmopathy and Graves' hyperthyroidism. Diagnosis used clinical symptoms, serum thyroxine, TRAb, thyroid ultrasound and orbital computed tomography. Out of around 9.5 ml of fresh peripheral blood, PBMCs were obtained. With 3 bases removed from V and 0 bases from J, the gap between germline ends came to 7 bases. CDR1 and CDR2 (germline): SGHKS, YYEKEE (reference sequence). This CDR3 is built from 14 residues. RNA transcripts yielded amplified TCR beta CDR3 regions. In the first round, RT-PCR was carried out with HTBI primers, and a multiplex PCR formed the second round. A single record per CDR3 protein comes from TCRdb applying MiXCR to the multiplex PCR reads. The sample consists of some 520,000 distinct CDR3 sequences, around an eighth of them appearing once.

Overall study findings and caveats: The model predicted ophthalmopathy progression with around 69% sensitivity and approximately 72% specificity.

V is TRBV5-5 and J is TRBJ1-3; D ambiguous. Sequenced material: blood. This clonotype was sampled from a woman aged 25 to 39 with Graves' ophthalmopathy. This chain's CDR3 is CASSSPSSGNTIYF. CDR3 bases: TGTGCCAGCAGCTCACCATCCTCTGGAAACACCATATATTTT.